Below, 2 T cell receptor beta chains from the same sample are listed, as sequenced in a study of beta chain features in type 1 diabetes. Expressed TCRB transcripts were sequenced, since all the RNA that had been isolated was reverse transcribed. TCRdb's copy holds only in-frame clones and misses some; the assay was immunoSEQ multiplex PCR. The repertoire holds 430,000 or so clones, with about 10% as singletons. Sequenced input: naive CD4+ T cells from blood. The receptors come from a woman under 30 in good health.

V is TRBV29-1 and J is TRBJ1-2, with D tentatively TRBD1 (6 bases). V shed 6 bases and J shed 2 bases, with 13 bases lying between them. Germline V CDR1 and CDR2: SQVTM, ANQGSEA. This CDR3 comprises 13 residues. CDR3 sequence (DNA): TGCAGCGTCGAACAGGGATGGAACTATGGCTACACCTTC. Translated: CSVEQGWNYGYTF. Full variable domain (remainder filled in from reference TRBV29-1 and TRBJ1-2): SAVISQKPSRDICQRGTSLTIQCQVDSQVTMMFWYRQQPGQSLTLIATANQGSEATYESGFVIDKFPISRPNLTFSTLTVSNMSPEDSSIYLCSVEQGWNYGYTFGSGTRLTVV.

This clone has ten or more counts. The chain uses TRBV29-1 and TRBJ2-1; TRBD2 matches 7 bases. Germline values: CDR1 SQVTM, CDR2 ANQGSEA. With 7 bases clipped from V and 8 bases from J, the junction kept 5 bases outside the gene matches. The CDR3 is 11 amino acids. DNA for the CDR3: TGCAGCGGTACTAGCGTCGATGAGCAGTTCTTC. It encodes CSGTSVDEQFF.